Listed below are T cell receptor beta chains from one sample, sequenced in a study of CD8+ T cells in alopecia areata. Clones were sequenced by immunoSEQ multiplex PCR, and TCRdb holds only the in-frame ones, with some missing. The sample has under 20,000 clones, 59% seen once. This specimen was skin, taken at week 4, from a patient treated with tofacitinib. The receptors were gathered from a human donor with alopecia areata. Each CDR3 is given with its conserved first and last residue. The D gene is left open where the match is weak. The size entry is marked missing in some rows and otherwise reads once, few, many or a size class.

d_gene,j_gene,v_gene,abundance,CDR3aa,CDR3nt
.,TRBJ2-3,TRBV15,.,CATSKEYTDTQYF,TGTGCCACCTCCAAGGAGTACACAGATACGCAGTATTTT
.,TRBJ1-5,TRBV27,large,CASSLEVTGQPQHF,TGTGCCAGCAGTTTGGAAGTAACGGGTCAGCCCCAGCATTTT
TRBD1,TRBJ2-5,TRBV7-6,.,CASSSDRARETQYF,TGTGCCAGCAGCTCGGACAGGGCTAGGGAGACCCAGTACTTC
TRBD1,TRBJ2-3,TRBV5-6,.,CASSSGTGDVTDTQYF,TGTGCCAGCAGCTCGGGGACAGGGGATGTGACAGATACGCAGTATTTT
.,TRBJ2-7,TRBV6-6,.,CASTQGGYYEQYF,TGTGCCAGCACCCAGGGTGGGTACTACGAGCAGTACTTC
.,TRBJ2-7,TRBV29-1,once,CSVFLPGQHEQYF,TGCAGCGTTTTCCTCCCGGGACAACACGAGCAGTACTTC
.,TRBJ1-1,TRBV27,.,CASRNRPRGNTEAFF,TGTGCCAGCAGAAATCGCCCACGGGGGAACACTGAAGCTTTCTTT
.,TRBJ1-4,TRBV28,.,CASSPLGLVATNEKLFF,TGTGCCAGCAGTCCGCTAGGCCTAGTAGCAACTAATGAAAAACTGTTTTTT
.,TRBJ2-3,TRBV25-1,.,CASSDNVAYTDTQYF,TGTGCCAGCAGTGACAATGTTGCCTACACAGATACGCAGTATTTT
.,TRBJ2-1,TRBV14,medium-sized,CASSQHYEQFF,TGTGCCAGCAGCCAACACTACGAGCAGTTCTTC
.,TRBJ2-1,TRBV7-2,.,CASSFDWYNEQFF,TGTGCCAGCAGCTTTGACTGGTACAATGAGCAGTTCTTC
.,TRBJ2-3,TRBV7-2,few,CASSSRDSPWDTQYF,TGTGCCAGCAGCTCCCGGGACTCCCCCTGGGATACGCAGTATTTT
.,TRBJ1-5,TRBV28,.,CASSPQLLRGINQPQHF,TGTGCCAGCAGTCCCCAACTCCTAAGGGGCATTAATCAGCCCCAGCATTTT
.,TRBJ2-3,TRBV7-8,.,CASQGSRTDTQYF,TGTGCCAGCCAGGGATCTCGCACAGATACGCAGTATTTT
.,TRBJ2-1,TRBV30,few,CARSGGRNEQFF,TGTGCCAGGAGCGGTGGTCGGAATGAGCAGTTCTTC
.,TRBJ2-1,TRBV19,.,CASSIGGASPYNEQFF,TGTGCCAGTAGTATTGGGGGCGCGAGTCCATACAATGAGCAGTTCTTC
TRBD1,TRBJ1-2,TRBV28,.,CASSTGTGFYGYTF,TGTGCCAGCAGCACCGGGACAGGGTTCTATGGCTACACCTTC
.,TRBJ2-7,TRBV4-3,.,CASSQELTLPGEQHF,TGCGCCAGCAGCCAAGAACTTACGCTCCCGGGCGAGCAGCACTTC